This T cell receptor (beta chain) was found in a study of tumor-infiltrating lymphocytes in primary liver carcinoma (dated by TCRdb to about 2017). In the study overall: Between late 2015 and March 2016, a few patients in China with histopathologically diagnosed primary liver carcinoma had surgical resection. The five patients, three men and two women aged 30 to 69 years, had hepatocellular carcinoma (four) or combined HCC and intrahepatic cholangiocarcinoma (one). The five patients had tumors staged T1-T3 N0M0, with maximum diameters ranging from about 4 to 10 cm. Roughly 3.65 to 7.13 million productive TCRbeta reads were obtained per sample, and no significant difference in read depth was found between tissue types. For each liver tumor, the study sampled five regions along with adjacent normal tissue and blood, and applied TCRbeta repertoire sequencing, expression microarrays and whole-exome sequencing. A total of 35 specimens from 5 patients, comprising approximately 25 tumor regions, 5 adjacent noncancerous liver tissues and 5 peripheral blood samples, were covered by TCRbeta repertoire sequencing. Reproducibility between technical replicate repertoires was high, with correlation coefficients above 0.98 and mean shared-clone rates roughly 0.91.

Based on the germline V gene, the CDR1 and CDR2 sequences are SGHRS and YFSETQ. Counted from cysteine to phenylalanine, this CDR3 has 14 amino acids. Just CDR3 DNA is preserved here, 42 bases in frame from base 1. Blood RNA was extracted from unsorted whole blood using TRIzol reagent, and germline DNA was obtained with the DNeasy Blood & Tissue kit. Patients had chronic HBV infection and were treatment-naive at sampling. Before surgery, approximately 4 milliliters of peripheral blood were drawn into K2EDTA tubes. By sample share, this clonotype is medium-sized (0.01 to 0.1%). It has no known antigen specificity. One end of the junction is discordant with germline, which a read error may explain. Starting from approximately 460 ng total RNA, TCRbeta-specific cDNA was produced by reverse transcription with a constant-region primer and ProtoScript II reverse transcriptase. Construction of the TCRbeta libraries relied on three nested rounds of multiplex PCR, following a slightly modified ARM-PCR procedure. The first two PCR rounds used multiplex TRBV1-TRBV30 forward primers with a Cbeta reverse primer, each for around 10 cycles. Sample barcodes and Illumina adapters were attached in a final 25-cycle PCR using Deep VentR polymerase. Before sequencing, amplicons between 200 and 500 bp were purified from gel using a QIAquick gel extraction kit. An Illumina HiSeq 2500 was used to sequence the TCRbeta amplicons with 250-bp paired-end reads. As for the original processing: Reads were quality-trimmed with Trimmomatic v0.33, and paired reads were merged with FLASH v1.2.11 to recover full CDR3 sequences. V, D and J germline segments were assigned to the rearranged TCRbeta sequences using MiGEC v1.2.1b. Clonotype statistics and Shannon-Wiener diversity indices were computed with VDJtools v1.0.0. Except for diversity analysis, only each sample's 250 most abundant clonotypes were used in subsequent analyses to reduce sampling bias. TCRdb trimmed public reads at Q25 via fastp, called clones via MiXCR and kept in-frame beta chains. Merged by CDR3 protein, the rows form single entries marked with the most common genes and DNA. TCRdb, not the authors, supplied the V and J calls. Recorded for this sample are approximately 330,000 distinct CDR3 sequences; about 65% of them occurred a single time. Jointly, the top ten make up about 6% of the sample.

The research as a whole found: Bulk unsorted samples precluded comparing CD4+ and CD8+ T cell repertoires. Because sequencing covered only the TCR beta chain and unpaired alpha chains were not captured, true repertoire diversity is likely underestimated. Repertoire overlap was higher between tumor regions (mean around 36%) than tumor-adjacent (17%) or tumor-blood (14%) pairs, consistent with antigen-driven expansion. A significantly larger repertoire fraction was made up by the top 250 clones in tumors than in blood (p = 0.039). With just a handful of patients in the study, the authors point out that the findings should be validated in a larger study.

The clonotype originates from a man aged 35-49 years with primary liver carcinoma and hepatitis B virus infection. The chain uses TRBV5-1 and TRBJ2-1, and the D gene may be TRBD1, 5 bases matching. Sequencing was done on a sample of peripheral blood. CDR3 protein: CASSLGAAYNEQFF. The nucleotide sequence reads TGTGCCAGCAGCTTAGGGGCAGCCTACAATGAGCAGTTCTTC.